Shown below are 28 T cell receptor beta chains from a single sample sequenced in a study of human T cells and chemical hapten exposure. Time point in this sample: pre-sensitization, week 0. Stated treatment: therapeutic diphenylcyclopropenone sensitization with weekly scalp DPC. Using its own MiXCR run on the RACE reads, TCRdb lists one record per CDR3 protein. The table includes about 250,000 distinct CDR3 sequences, roughly 7.7% detected once. The input for sequencing was whole blood, taken in connection with sensitization to the hapten diphenylcyclopropenone (DPC). The origin of the receptors is a man aged 18 to 35 with alopecia areata. Some clones in this sample may be carry-over from other donors' samples.

In this sample, this clonotype turned up many times. This chain connects TRBV28 to TRBJ2-5, with 11 bases matching TRBD2. CDR3 length: 12 residues. Germline V gene lookup returns CDR1 MDHEN and CDR2 SYDVKM. V was pared by 8 bases and J by 5 bases, with 1 base of the junction left unmatched. As DNA, the CDR3 is TGTGCCAGCGGGACTAGCGGCGAGACCCAGTACTTC. Protein: CASGTSGETQYF.

This clonotype was counted between two and nine times. V gene TRBV29-1 combines with J gene TRBJ2-3, with 8 bases matching TRBD1. The germline V gene has CDR1 SQVTM and CDR2 ANQGSEA. The junction had 10 bases not matched to a gene; V was cut back by 7 bases and J by 1 base. The CDR3 totals 15 residues. The CDR3 loop reads CSDTGQGLGTDTQYF. CDR3 sequence (DNA): TGCAGCGACACAGGACAGGGCCTCGGCACAGATACGCAGTATTTT.

This clonotype came up a few times. V gene TRBV5-6 combines with J gene TRBJ2-7; 7 bases are a match to TRBD1. Unmatched junction bases numbered 12, after V lost 1 base and J lost 5 bases. Germline assignment: CDR1 SGHDT and CDR2 YYEEEE. The CDR3 contains 16 residues. CDR3 DNA sequence: TGTGCCAGCAGCTTGACAGGGGAACGCCTATGGCACGAGCAGTACTTC. Translated: CASSLTGERLWHEQYF.

This rearrangement joins TRBV7-3 to TRBJ2-6; tentatively, D is TRBD1 (6 bases). The CDR3 loop spans 19 amino acids. Germline assignment: CDR1 SGHTA and CDR2 FQGTGA. The germline V and J ends were trimmed by 2 bases and 1 base, with 18 bases remaining between them. CDR3: CASSLPQGWSGSGANVLTF. Written as DNA, the CDR3 is TGTGCCAGCAGCTTACCGCAGGGGTGGTCCGGATCTGGGGCCAACGTCCTGACTTTC.

The chain uses TRBV29-1 and TRBJ2-3; no clear D gene. The V gene's germline CDR1 is SQVTM and CDR2 ANQGSEA. V was clipped by 2 bases and J by 3 bases, with 12 bases between them. There are 14 residues in the CDR3. The CDR3 protein is CSVESGVGTDTQYF. CDR3 DNA: TGCAGCGTTGAATCTGGGGTGGGGACAGATACGCAGTATTTT.

This sequence joins TRBV6-5 and TRBJ1-4; D is possibly TRBD1 (6 bases). Trimming took 6 bases from V and 4 from J, leaving 12 bases between them. The CDR3 spans 14 residues. Germline V gives CDR1 MNHEY, CDR2 SVGAGI. In DNA, the CDR3 is TGTGCCAGCAGCCACGGACAGAGTAATGAAAAACTGTTTTTT. Its protein product is CASSHGQSNEKLFF.

There are many counts of this clonotype. CDR3 bases: TGTGCCAGCAGCCCCGTAGGGACTTCTCCTTACGAGCAGTACGTC. Its translation is CASSPVGTSPYEQYV. The chain combines TRBV7-8 with TRBJ2-7; perhaps TRBD2 as D (6 bases). The CDR3 is 15 residues long. CDR1 and CDR2 from the germline V gene are SGHVS and FQNEAQ. The germline V and J ends were trimmed by 5 bases and 4 bases, with 18 bases remaining between them.

This clonotype was observed a single time. The chain has TRBV2 and TRBJ2-7, with D tentatively TRBD1 (5 bases). The CDR3 length is 13 residues. The V and J ends lost 5 bases and 3 bases respectively, with 11 bases between them. The germline gives CDR1 SNHLY, CDR2 FYNNEI. The CDR3 region is CASSLTQDYEQYF. In DNA form, the CDR3 reads TGTGCCAGCAGTCTGACACAGGACTACGAGCAGTACTTC.

The chain joins TRBV7-9 to TRBJ1-4, with a weak D call TRBD1 (5 bases). The CDR3 spans 16 residues. CDR1 SEHNR and CDR2 FQNEAQ come from the germline V gene (reference sequence). V was clipped by 3 bases and J by 2 bases, with 13 bases between them. The CDR3 is CASSLRLRGTNEKLFF. In DNA form, the CDR3 reads TGTGCCAGCAGCTTGAGGCTGAGGGGCACTAATGAAAAACTGTTTTTT. The full variable domain, completed using reference TRBV7-9 and TRBJ1-4, is DTGVSQNPRHKITKRGQNVTFRCDPISEHNRLYWYRQTLGQGPEFLTYFQNEAQLEKSRLLSDRFSAERPKGSFSTLEIQRTEQGDSAMYLCASSLRLRGTNEKLFFGSGTQLSVL.

The rearrangement uses TRBV9 and TRBJ1-4; D ambiguous. The germline V and J ends were trimmed by 3 bases and 4 bases, with 7 bases remaining between them. CDR3 size: 13 residues. The germline V gene encodes CDR1 SGDLS and CDR2 YYNGEE. CDR3 in DNA: TGTGCCAGCAGCGCCACCCTTAATGAAAAACTGTTTTTT. Translation: CASSATLNEKLFF. Using reference TRBV9 and TRBJ1-4 for the parts outside the CDR3, the full variable domain is DSGVTQTPKHLITATGQRVTLRCSPRSGDLSVYWYQQSLDQGLQFLIQYYNGEERAKGNILERFSAQQFPDLHSELNLSSLELGDSALYFCASSATLNEKLFFGSGTQLSVL.

This clonotype was counted ten times or more. The genes are TRBV7-9 and TRBJ1-2; TRBD1 is a possible D gene (5 bases). In germline, CDR1 is SEHNR, CDR2 FQNEAQ (reference sequence). The V end was cut by 6 bases, the J end by 7 bases, with 18 bases between. The CDR3 has 14 residues. The CDR3 protein is CASRPLTRDGGYTF. As DNA, the CDR3 is TGTGCCAGCAGACCGCTTACCAGGGATGGTGGCTACACCTTC.

The CDR3 here is CAISELGDSYEQYF. The CDR3 DNA reads TGTGCCATCAGTGAGTTAGGTGATTCCTACGAGCAGTACTTC. The chain joins TRBV10-3 to TRBJ2-7; D ambiguous. The V gene's germline CDR1 is ENHRY and CDR2 SYGVKD. The CDR3 runs to 14 residues. The V and J ends lost 1 base and 1 base respectively, with 8 bases between them.

This clonotype was picked up many times. V gene TRBV28 combines with J gene TRBJ1-2; 8 nucleotides align to TRBD1. Germline CDR1 MDHEN, CDR2 SYDVKM. The trim removed 6 bases at V and 4 bases at J, leaving 7 bases unmatched. CDR3 length: 14 amino acids. CDR3 loop: CASSTTGVGYGYTF. In DNA form, the CDR3 reads TGTGCCAGCAGCACGACAGGGGTTGGCTATGGCTACACCTTC.

This clonotype came up many times. The chain combines TRBV5-1 with TRBJ2-1, with no clear D. The germline gives CDR1 SGHRS, CDR2 YFSETQ. Trimming pared 0 bases from V and 8 bases from J, leaving 12 bases between. The CDR3 spans 14 residues. The chain's CDR3 is CASSLAAETDEQFF. CDR3 nucleotides: TGCGCCAGCAGCTTGGCCGCGGAGACGGATGAGCAGTTCTTC.

This chain links TRBV5-6 with TRBJ2-5; 7 positions agree with TRBD2. With 4 bases clipped from V and 1 base from J, the junction kept 10 bases outside the gene matches. This CDR3 is built from 16 residues. Germline CDR1 is SGHDT and CDR2 is YYEEEE. CDR3 sequence (DNA): TGTGCCAGCAGCCAATCCCCTAGCGGATTCCAAGAGACCCAGTACTTC. Its translation: CASSQSPSGFQETQYF.

The V and J genes are TRBV10-3 and TRBJ2-6, with D perhaps assigned TRBD1 or TRBD2 (6 bases each). The CDR3 consists of 15 residues. Trimming pared 10 bases from V and 4 bases from J, leaving 17 bases between. CDR1 and CDR2 from the germline V gene are ENHRY and SYGVKD. The CDR3 DNA is TGTGCCACCCGGGACGGGGGCGGAGGGGCCAACGTCCTGACTTTC. This sequence encodes CATRDGGGGANVLTF.

This clonotype appeared many times. The chain recombines TRBV10-3 with TRBJ1-6, with unresolved D. The germline CDR1 and CDR2 sequences are ENHRY and SYGVKD. V dropped 4 bases and J dropped 4 bases, with 14 bases sitting between them. This CDR3 comprises 16 residues. The DNA of the CDR3 is TGTGCCATCAGTGTAGCCCCGGCCACGTATAATTCACCCCTCCACTTT. The encoded protein is CAISVAPATYNSPLHF.

This clonotype was found many times. This chain joins TRBV5-6 and TRBJ2-7, with a possible D match to TRBD1 (6 bases). There are 14 residues in the CDR3. The V end lost 5 bases, the J end lost 2 bases, and 14 bases lay between the germline ends. The germline V gene encodes CDR1 SGHDT and CDR2 YYEEEE. The CDR3 DNA reads as TGTGCCAGCAGTCTAGACAGGTCGACCTACGAGCAGTACTTC. This gives the protein CASSLDRSTYEQYF.

This chain uses TRBV7-2 with TRBJ1-3, with a tentative D call TRBD1 (6 bases). Germline-derived CDR1 and CDR2 are SGHTA and FQGNSA. The CDR3 contains 15 residues. Trimming stripped 5 bases from V and 6 bases from J, with 17 bases between. CDR3 loop: CASSPPQGRPNTIYF. The DNA of the CDR3 is TGTGCCAGCAGCCCACCACAGGGACGCCCAAACACCATATATTTT.

This clonotype was picked up many times. The V gene is TRBV7-9, the J gene TRBJ1-3; D possibly corresponds to TRBD1 (5 bases). Germline assignment: CDR1 SEHNR and CDR2 FQNEAQ (reference sequence). This CDR3 region has 18 residues. Trimming stripped 7 bases from V and 0 bases from J, with 22 bases between. CDR3 in amino acids: CASTRITPQDNSGNTIYF. The CDR3 nucleotides are TGTGCCAGCACCAGAATCACCCCACAGGACAACTCTGGAAACACCATATATTTT.

V gene TRBV12-3 or TRBV12-4 combines with J gene TRBJ1-2, with 8 bases aligning to TRBD1. Trimming removed 5 bases from V and 4 bases from J; junction bases left unmatched: 6. The CDR3 runs 14 residues. The CDR3 DNA reads TGTGCCAGCAGTCCGGACAGGGCGATCTATGGCTACACCTTC. Translating it yields CASSPDRAIYGYTF.

This clonotype was observed a few times. The rearrangement uses TRBV10-3 and TRBJ1-1, with D uncertain. Trimming stripped 4 bases from V and 8 bases from J, with 11 bases between. Per the germline V gene, CDR1 is ENHRY and CDR2 is SYGVKD. This CDR3 comprises 12 residues. CDR3 nucleotides: TGTGCCATCAGTGGTTACTGGGGAGAAGCTTTCTTT. This sequence encodes CAISGYWGEAFF.

This sequence joins TRBV6-2 or TRBV6-3 and TRBJ1-2; TRBD1 is a possible D gene (5 bases). Trimming pared 8 bases from V and 7 bases from J, leaving 20 bases between. The CDR3 covers 14 residues. Germline CDR1 MNHEY, CDR2 SVGEGT. CDR3 in amino acids: CASLNPSRARGYTF. The DNA for the CDR3 is TGTGCCAGCCTCAACCCGTCCAGGGCTCGTGGCTACACCTTC.

The rearrangement joins TRBV12-3 or TRBV12-4 to TRBJ2-1; perhaps TRBD1 as D (5 bases). V gave up 5 bases and J gave up 9 bases, with 14 bases separating them. This CDR3 comprises 13 residues. The CDR3 coding sequence is TGTGCCAGCAGTGCCGATCGAGACAGTGAGCAGTTCTTC. Its translation is CASSADRDSEQFF.

The chain carries TRBV12-3 or TRBV12-4 and TRBJ2-7, with D perhaps matching TRBD1 or TRBD2 (7 bases each). The V end was cut by 8 bases, the J end by 0 bases, with 14 bases between. The CDR3 consists of 14 residues. The CDR3 spells CASGGDRASYEQYF. The CDR3 nucleotides are TGTGCCAGCGGGGGGGACAGAGCCTCCTACGAGCAGTACTTC.

The chain couples TRBV5-1 to TRBJ2-5; 9 nucleotides line up with TRBD1. With V trimmed by 3 bases and J by 3 bases, 9 bases remained unmatched. The CDR3 runs to 16 residues. From germline, CDR1 is SGHRS and CDR2 YFSETQ. CDR3 in DNA: TGCGCCAGCAGCTCTACCGGGACAGGGTATGAAGAGACCCAGTACTTC. Translating gives CASSSTGTGYEETQYF.

The V and J genes are TRBV12-3 or TRBV12-4 and TRBJ1-5, with TRBD1 matching over 8 bases. The CDR3 has 15 amino acids. J lost 3 bases, V lost 5 bases, and 6 bases had no gene match. DNA for the CDR3: TGTGCCAGCAGTCCCAGGACAGGGAACAATCAGCCCCAGCATTTT. It yields the protein CASSPRTGNNQPQHF.

This clonotype was detected a few times. V usage is TRBV2 and J usage is TRBJ1-1; D call uncertain. With 8 bases removed from V and 0 bases from J, the gap between germline ends came to 16 bases. The CDR3 is 15 residues long. Germline V CDR1 and CDR2: SNHLY, FYNNEI. CDR3 DNA sequence: TGTGCCAGCGTCCCTATAATTAAATTGAACACTGAAGCTTTCTTT. Its translation: CASVPIIKLNTEAFF.